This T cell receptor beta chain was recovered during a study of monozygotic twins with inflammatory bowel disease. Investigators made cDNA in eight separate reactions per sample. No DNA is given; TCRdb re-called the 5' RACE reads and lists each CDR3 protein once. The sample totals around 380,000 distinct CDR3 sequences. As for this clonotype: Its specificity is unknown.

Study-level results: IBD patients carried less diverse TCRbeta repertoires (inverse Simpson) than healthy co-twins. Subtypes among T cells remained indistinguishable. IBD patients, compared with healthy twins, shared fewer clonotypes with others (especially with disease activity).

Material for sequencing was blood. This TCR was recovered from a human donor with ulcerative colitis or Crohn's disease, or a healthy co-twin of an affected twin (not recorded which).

This chain's CDR3 is CASWDREGGYTF. The chain combines TRBV10-3 with TRBJ1-2; the D call of TRBD1 rests on TCRdb alone, since no DNA is present to check it. Per germline, CDR1 ENHRY and CDR2 SYGVKD. The CDR3 is 12 residues long.